This T cell receptor beta chain was sequenced during a study of PD-1 blockade in classical Hodgkin lymphoma. With respect to this clone: Its cognate antigen is unknown.

The table came from immunoSEQ multiplex PCR; TCRdb's copy has only in-frame clones and leaves some out. The profile shows approximately 21,000 clones, just under 90% of them singletons. Time point described: newly diagnosed, previously untreated cHL patient sample. Thawed PBMCs were the source of CD8+ T cells, obtained through magnetic negative selection. V was trimmed by 5 bases and J by 2 bases, leaving 19 bases between them. CDR3 length equals 17 residues. Germline V gives CDR1 MGHRA, CDR2 YSYEKL. Study-wide results and caveats: Differences between repertoires have undefined causes, possibly disease activity or prior therapy.

The source material was CD8+ T cells from blood. The chain employs TRBV4-1 and TRBJ2-1; weak D call: TRBD2 (6 bases). The receptor's source is a human donor with classical Hodgkin lymphoma. The CDR3 loop reads CASSKRHLAPTYNEQFF. CDR3 nucleotides: TGCGCCAGCAGCAAAAGGCACCTAGCGCCGACCTACAATGAGCAGTTCTTC.